These 23 T cell receptor beta chains were all obtained from the same sample, sequenced in a study of blood T cell repertoires in COVID-19. Generated by immunoSEQ multiplex PCR, the TCRdb table keeps only in-frame clones and is missing some. The sample lists about 58,000 clones, more than 60% occurring once. The sequenced sample consisted of peripheral blood. The origin of the receptors is a human donor in a cohort sampled during active COVID-19.

V usage is TRBV28 and J usage is TRBJ2-7; D ambiguous. In germline, CDR1 is MDHEN, CDR2 SYDVKM. CDR3 length equals 13 residues. Trimming took off 3 bases at V and 0 bases at J, with 6 bases between the two ends. The CDR3 here is CASSFPNSYEQYF. The CDR3 DNA reads TGTGCCAGCAGTTTCCCAAACTCCTACGAGCAGTACTTC.

The rearrangement uses TRBV5-6 and TRBJ2-7; the match to TRBD1 covers 8 bases. The CDR3 covers 13 residues. Germline V CDR1 and CDR2: SGHDT, YYEEEE. The V and J ends lost 2 bases and 5 bases, in that order; junction bases with no gene match: 3. Here the CDR3 reads CASSFETGDEQYF. In DNA form, the CDR3 reads TGTGCCAGCAGCTTTGAGACAGGGGACGAGCAGTACTTC.

This chain connects TRBV7-9 to TRBJ2-7; TRBD1 is a possible D gene (6 bases). The germline V gene has CDR1 SEHNR and CDR2 FQNEAQ (reference sequence). V gave up 5 bases and J gave up 5 bases, with 19 bases separating them. There are 15 residues in the CDR3. CDR3 coding DNA: TGTGCCAGCAGCACCCCCGACAGGACCTTCAACGAGCAGTACTTC. Amino acid sequence: CASSTPDRTFNEQYF.

This clone has a handful of counts. The V call is TRBV6-4, the J call TRBJ1-2; possible D gene TRBD1, 6 bases. This CDR3 region has 15 residues. V lost 4 bases and J lost 7, with 19 bases in between. The V gene's germline CDR1 is MRHNA and CDR2 SNTAGT. CDR3 nucleotide sequence: TGTGCCAGCAGTGGAGACTACAGGGTCTCCGGTGGCTACACCTTC. This encodes CASSGDYRVSGGYTF.

This rearrangement joins TRBV5-1 to TRBJ2-1; weak D call: TRBD2 (6 bases). This CDR3 is 16 amino acids long. Per germline, CDR1 SGHRS and CDR2 YFSETQ. The V and J ends lost 3 bases and 1 base respectively, with 14 bases between them. CDR3 amino acids: CASSSAGGGSYNEQFF. The CDR3 DNA reads as TGCGCCAGCAGCTCGGCCGGGGGAGGATCCTACAATGAGCAGTTCTTC. The full variable domain, its missing parts supplied by reference TRBV5-1 and TRBJ2-1, is KAGVTQTPRYLIKTRGQQVTLSCSPISGHRSVSWYQQTPGQGLQFLFEYFSETQRNKGNFPGRFSGRQFSNSRSEMNVSTLELGDSALYLCASSSAGGGSYNEQFFGPGTRLTVL.

V is TRBV18 and J is TRBJ2-7; D ambiguous. Germline-derived CDR1 and CDR2 are KGHSH and LQKENI. Trimming took off 2 bases at V and 4 bases at J, with 9 bases between the two ends. The CDR3 covers 13 residues. The CDR3 here is CASSPIAEYEQYF. The CDR3, as DNA: TGTGCCAGCTCACCAATCGCTGAGTACGAGCAGTACTTC. Complete variable domain (other parts from reference TRBV18 and TRBJ2-7): NAGVMQNPRHLVRRRGQEARLRCSPMKGHSHVYWYRQLPEEGLKFMVYLQKENIIDESGMPKERFSAEFPKEGPSILRIQQVVRGDSAAYFCASSPIAEYEQYFGPGTRLTVT.

This clone was detected once. The chain links TRBV19 to TRBJ1-1, with TRBD1 matching over 7 bases. CDR1 is LNHDA, CDR2 SQIVND, per germline (reference sequence). The length of the CDR3 is 15 residues. Losses at the gene ends were 5 bases for V and 1 base for J; bases not matched to a gene: 7. CDR3 amino acids: CASSPDRASNTEAFF. As DNA, the CDR3 is TGTGCCAGTAGTCCCGACAGGGCCTCGAACACTGAAGCTTTCTTT.

CDR3 DNA sequence: TGTGCCAGCAGCTTAGGTCGGGATCCTGGAAACACCATATATTTT. This gives the protein CASSLGRDPGNTIYF. The chain uses TRBV7-2 and TRBJ1-3, with D uncertain. Trimming left V 1 base short and J 2 bases short, with 9 bases between. The CDR3 covers 15 residues. In germline, CDR1 is SGHTA, CDR2 FQGNSA. Variable domain in full (rest from reference TRBV7-2 and TRBJ1-3): GAGVSQSPSNKVTEKGKDVELRCDPISGHTALYWYRQSLGQGLEFLIYFQGNSAPDKSGLPSDRFSAERTGGSVSTLTIQRTQQEDSAVYLCASSLGRDPGNTIYFGEGSWLTVV.

V is TRBV19 and J is TRBJ1-2; possible D gene TRBD1, 6 bases. This CDR3 has 15 residues. V was pared by 3 bases and J by 2 bases, with 13 bases between. Germline V CDR1 and CDR2: LNHDA, SQIVND (reference sequence). The CDR3 DNA reads TGTGCCAGTAGTATGTCTAGGGGGGGCAACTATGGCTACACCTTC. Its translation is CASSMSRGGNYGYTF.

J is TRBJ2-7 and V is TRBV9, with 7 bases identical to TRBD1. The trim removed 4 bases at V and 3 bases at J, leaving 4 bases unmatched. CDR3 length equals 13 residues. CDR1 is SGDLS and CDR2 is YYNGEE in the germline V gene. CDR3 coding DNA: TGTGCCAGCAGCCTTGGACAGGACTACGAGCAGTACTTC. Translation gives CASSLGQDYEQYF.

The J gene is TRBJ1-1, the V gene TRBV5-1; TRBD1 might be the D (5 bases). Germline V gives CDR1 SGHRS, CDR2 YFSETQ. Between the trimmed V and J ends, which lost 1 base and 10 bases, there was a span of 11 bases. This CDR3 comprises 12 residues. The CDR3 loop reads CASSLLGQVAFF. The DNA of the CDR3 is TGCGCCAGCAGCTTGCTCGGACAAGTAGCTTTCTTT.

This rearrangement joins TRBV27 to TRBJ1-1; D perhaps matches TRBD1 (5 bases). V was trimmed by 4 bases and J by 10 bases, leaving 19 bases between them. Germline values: CDR1 MNHEY, CDR2 SMNVEV (reference sequence). This CDR3 spans 14 amino acids. In DNA form, the CDR3 reads TGTGCCAGCAGTTCCCTTGATGGAATGGGGGGAGCTTTCTTT. Amino acids: CASSSLDGMGGAFF.

This clone is deemed medium-sized. V usage is TRBV6-5 and J usage is TRBJ2-7; D gene unclear. V was shortened by 4 bases and J by 3 bases, with 16 bases between the two germline ends. The germline CDR1 and CDR2 sequences are MNHEY and SVGAGI. This CDR3 comprises 15 residues. CDR3 coding DNA: TGTGCCAGCAGTTCTATTGCGAGTAGCCTCTACGAGCAGTACTTC. It yields the protein CASSSIASSLYEQYF.

This sequence joins TRBV19 and TRBJ1-1; D is possibly TRBD1 (6 bases). V lost 3 bases to trimming and J lost 2 bases, with 10 bases between them. This CDR3 is built from 14 residues. Germline loops: CDR1 LNHDA, CDR2 SQIVND (reference sequence). The CDR3 coding sequence is TGTGCCAGTAGTATTCGGACAGCCAACACTGAAGCTTTCTTT. Protein: CASSIRTANTEAFF.

This clone appeared a few times. The chain carries TRBV7-2 and TRBJ1-6; D remains ambiguous. The CDR3 has 14 residues. Germline V gene data show CDR1 as SGHTA and CDR2 as FQGNSA. Deletions cut 1 base from V and 7 bases from J, with 8 bases between. The CDR3 bases are TGTGCCAGCAGCTTAGGGGCGGGGAATTCACCCCTCCACTTT. This translates into CASSLGAGNSPLHF. Full variable domain (remainder filled in from reference TRBV7-2 and TRBJ1-6): GAGVSQSPSNKVTEKGKDVELRCDPISGHTALYWYRQSLGQGLEFLIYFQGNSAPDKSGLPSDRFSAERTGGSVSTLTIQRTQQEDSAVYLCASSLGAGNSPLHFGNGTRLTVT.

The rearrangement uses TRBV7-9 and TRBJ2-5, with 8 bases identical to TRBD2. Germline V lookup: CDR1 SEHNR, CDR2 FQNEAQ (reference sequence). With V trimmed by 3 bases and J by 6 bases, 6 bases remained unmatched. CDR3 length: 14 residues. The CDR3 bases are TGTGCCAGCAGCTTGGGACTAGAGGCAAAGACCCAGTACTTC. Its protein product is CASSLGLEAKTQYF.

This clone was seen only a few times. The chain recombines TRBV7-2 with TRBJ2-7; TRBD1 might be the D (5 bases). Per the germline V gene, CDR1 is SGHTA and CDR2 is FQGNSA. V was trimmed by 6 bases and J by 0 bases, leaving 15 bases between them. This CDR3 is 15 amino acids long. The CDR3 nucleotides read TGTGCCAGCAGTCCGCGTTATCAGGGCTCCTACGAGCAGTACTTC. This codes for CASSPRYQGSYEQYF. Full variable domain (rest looked up from reference TRBV7-2 and TRBJ2-7): GAGVSQSPSNKVTEKGKDVELRCDPISGHTALYWYRQSLGQGLEFLIYFQGNSAPDKSGLPSDRFSAERTGGSVSTLTIQRTQQEDSAVYLCASSPRYQGSYEQYFGPGTRLTVT.

The CDR3 DNA follows: TGTGCCAGCAGCGTAGGGGGGCGTAGGAACTACGAGCAGTACTTC. Residues: CASSVGGRRNYEQYF. The rearrangement links TRBV9 to TRBJ2-7; weak D call: TRBD1 (6 bases). Trimming stripped 0 bases from V and 3 bases from J, with 13 bases between. This CDR3 has 15 amino acids. Germline CDR1 and CDR2: SGDLS and YYNGEE.

J is TRBJ2-7 and V is TRBV6-1; D call uncertain. The V and J ends lost 0 bases and 4 bases respectively, with 7 bases between them. CDR3 length equals 13 residues. Per the germline V gene, CDR1 is MNHNS and CDR2 is SASEGT. The CDR3 sequence: CASSEAGVYEQYF. CDR3 in DNA: TGTGCCAGCAGTGAAGCGGGCGTGTACGAGCAGTACTTC.

This chain connects TRBV6-5 to TRBJ2-7; 7 bases are a match to TRBD1. Germline CDR1 reads MNHEY; CDR2 reads SVGAGI. V was pared by 6 bases and J by 5 bases, with 4 bases of the junction left unmatched. This CDR3 has 12 amino acids. The CDR3 loop is CASSERGHEQYF. For the CDR3, the DNA is TGTGCCAGCAGCGAGAGGGGGCACGAGCAGTACTTC.

V and J are TRBV11-3 and TRBJ2-1, with 8 bases lining up with TRBD1. This CDR3 contains 14 residues. The germline CDR1 and CDR2 sequences are SGHNT and YENEEA. Trimming cost V 4 bases and J 7 bases; bases outside gene matches: 6. The CDR3 region is CASSYQGALNEQFF. The CDR3 DNA reads TGTGCCAGCAGCTATCAGGGGGCGTTGAATGAGCAGTTCTTC.

With regard to this clone: At one end the junction does not follow the germline gene, possibly because of a read error. The chain links TRBV5-6 to TRBJ1-3; tentative D call: TRBD1 (6 bases). Germline V CDR1 and CDR2: SGHDT, YYEEEE. The CDR3 extends over 14 amino acids. CDR3 loop: CASKPARGLSPEDF. For the CDR3, the DNA is TGTGCCAGCAAGCCGGCCAGGGGTCTTAGCCCTGAGGATTTT.

This chain uses TRBV27 with TRBJ1-2; D is possibly TRBD1 (5 bases). The ends were cut back, 6 bases at V and 5 bases at J, with 19 bases in the middle. The CDR3 totals 15 residues. In germline, CDR1 is MNHEY, CDR2 SMNVEV (reference sequence). Here the CDR3 DNA reads TGTGCCAGCAGACCCTGGGACGTCGGGGGATATGGCTACACCTTC. Its translation: CASRPWDVGGYGYTF.